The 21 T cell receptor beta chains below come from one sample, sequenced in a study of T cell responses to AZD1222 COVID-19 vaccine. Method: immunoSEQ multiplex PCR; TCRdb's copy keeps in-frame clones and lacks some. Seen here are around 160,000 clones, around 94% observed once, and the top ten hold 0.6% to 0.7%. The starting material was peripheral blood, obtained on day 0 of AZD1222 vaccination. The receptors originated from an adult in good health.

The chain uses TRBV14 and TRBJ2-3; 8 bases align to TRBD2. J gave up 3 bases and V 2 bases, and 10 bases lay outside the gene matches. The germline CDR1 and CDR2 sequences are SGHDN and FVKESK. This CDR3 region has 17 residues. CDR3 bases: TGTGCCAGCAGCCAACACCCGGGACTAGGGGGGACAGATACGCAGTATTTT. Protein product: CASSQHPGLGGTDTQYF.

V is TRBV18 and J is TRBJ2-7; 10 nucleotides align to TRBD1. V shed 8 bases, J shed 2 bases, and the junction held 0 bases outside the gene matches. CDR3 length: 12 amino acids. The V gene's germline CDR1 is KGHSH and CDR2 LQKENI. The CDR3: CASGQGAYEQYF. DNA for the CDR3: TGTGCCAGCGGACAGGGGGCCTACGAGCAGTACTTC.

CDR3 residues: CASSDSLLPQVSNTEAFF. The CDR3 DNA is TGTGCCAGCAGCGACTCCCTCCTACCTCAGGTATCGAACACTGAAGCTTTCTTT. This chain joins TRBV9 and TRBJ1-1; no reliable D call. CDR1 is SGDLS, CDR2 YYNGEE, per germline. Between the trimmed V and J ends, which lost 3 bases and 1 base, there was a span of 22 bases. This CDR3 region has 18 residues.

The chain's CDR3 is CAWSNRGNQPQHF. The CDR3, as DNA: TGTGCCTGGAGTAACAGGGGTAATCAGCCCCAGCATTTT. The rearrangement uses TRBV30 and TRBJ1-5; TRBD1 matches 7 bases. CDR1 is GTSNPN, CDR2 SVGIG, per germline (reference sequence). This CDR3 comprises 13 residues. The junction had 2 bases not matched to a gene; V was cut back by 2 bases and J by 4 bases.

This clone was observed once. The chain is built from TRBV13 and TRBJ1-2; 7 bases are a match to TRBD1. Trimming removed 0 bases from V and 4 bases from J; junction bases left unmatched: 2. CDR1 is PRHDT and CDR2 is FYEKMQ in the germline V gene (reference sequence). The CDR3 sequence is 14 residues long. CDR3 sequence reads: CASSLGQGVYGYTF. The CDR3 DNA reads TGTGCCAGCAGCTTAGGGCAGGGGGTCTATGGCTACACCTTC.

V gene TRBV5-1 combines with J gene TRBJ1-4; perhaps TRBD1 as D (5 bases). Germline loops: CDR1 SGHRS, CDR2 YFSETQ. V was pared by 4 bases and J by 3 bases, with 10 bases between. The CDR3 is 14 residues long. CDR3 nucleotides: TGCGCCAGCAGCCAGGGTCTTTCTAATGAAAAACTGTTTTTT. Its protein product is CASSQGLSNEKLFF. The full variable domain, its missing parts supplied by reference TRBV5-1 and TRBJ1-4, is KAGVTQTPRYLIKTRGQQVTLSCSPISGHRSVSWYQQTPGQGLQFLFEYFSETQRNKGNFPGRFSGRQFSNSRSEMNVSTLELGDSALYLCASSQGLSNEKLFFGSGTQLSVL.

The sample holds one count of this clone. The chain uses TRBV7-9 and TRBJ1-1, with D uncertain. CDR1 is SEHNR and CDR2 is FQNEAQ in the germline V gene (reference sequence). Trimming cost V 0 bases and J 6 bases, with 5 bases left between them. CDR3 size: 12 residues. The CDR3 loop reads CASSLAGAEAFF. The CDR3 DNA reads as TGTGCCAGCAGCTTAGCGGGAGCTGAAGCTTTCTTT.

The CDR3 DNA reads TGTGCCAGCAGCCCTCCCGGACTTGCAACTAATGAAAAACTGTTTTTT. Protein: CASSPPGLATNEKLFF. The chain recombines TRBV3-1 (or the pseudogene TRBV3-2) with TRBJ1-4; D ambiguous. Germline lookup yields CDR1 LGHDT and CDR2 YNNKEL (reference sequence). CDR3 length: 16 amino acids. Between the trimmed V and J ends, which lost 4 bases and 0 bases, there was a span of 12 bases.

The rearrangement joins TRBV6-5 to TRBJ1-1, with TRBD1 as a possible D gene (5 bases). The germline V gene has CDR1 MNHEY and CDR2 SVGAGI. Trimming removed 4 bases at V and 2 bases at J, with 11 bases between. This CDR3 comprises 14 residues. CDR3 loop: CASSWGEVNTEAFF. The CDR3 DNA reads TGTGCCAGCAGTTGGGGGGAGGTCAACACTGAAGCTTTCTTT.

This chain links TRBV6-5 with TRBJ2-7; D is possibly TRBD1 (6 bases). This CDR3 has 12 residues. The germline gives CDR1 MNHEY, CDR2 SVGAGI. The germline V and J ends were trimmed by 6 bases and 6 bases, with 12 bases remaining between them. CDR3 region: CASRKQGGEQYF. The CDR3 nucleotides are TGTGCCAGCAGAAAACAGGGCGGCGAGCAGTACTTC.

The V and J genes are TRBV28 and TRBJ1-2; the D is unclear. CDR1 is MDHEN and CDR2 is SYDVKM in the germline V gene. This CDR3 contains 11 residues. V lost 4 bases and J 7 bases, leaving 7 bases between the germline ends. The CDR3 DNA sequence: TGTGCCAGCAGTTCTGGTCCTGGCTACACCTTC. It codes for CASSSGPGYTF.

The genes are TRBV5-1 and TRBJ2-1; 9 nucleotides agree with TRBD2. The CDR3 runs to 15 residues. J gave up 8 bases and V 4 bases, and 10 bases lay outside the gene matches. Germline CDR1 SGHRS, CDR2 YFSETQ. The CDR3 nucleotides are TGCGCCAGCAGCCTCCTCGGGACTAGCTCTGATGAGCAGTTCTTC. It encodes CASSLLGTSSDEQFF.

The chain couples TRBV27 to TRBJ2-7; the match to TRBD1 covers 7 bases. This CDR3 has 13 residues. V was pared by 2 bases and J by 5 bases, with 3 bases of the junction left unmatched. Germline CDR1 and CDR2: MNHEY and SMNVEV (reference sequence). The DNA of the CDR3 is TGTGCCAGCAGTTTAAGGGGGCGGCACGAGCAGTACTTC. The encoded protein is CASSLRGRHEQYF.

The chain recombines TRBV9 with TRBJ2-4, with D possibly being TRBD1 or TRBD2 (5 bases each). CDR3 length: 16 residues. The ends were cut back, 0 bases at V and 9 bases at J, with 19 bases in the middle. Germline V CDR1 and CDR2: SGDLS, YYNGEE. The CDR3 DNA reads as TGTGCCAGCAGCGTAGAGGGGAGCCCGCTTATCGGCATTCAGTACTTC. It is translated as CASSVEGSPLIGIQYF.

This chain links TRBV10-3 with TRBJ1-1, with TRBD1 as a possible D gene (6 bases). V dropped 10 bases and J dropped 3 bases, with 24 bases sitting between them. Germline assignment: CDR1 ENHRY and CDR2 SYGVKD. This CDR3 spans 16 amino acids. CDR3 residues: CATSAEQGVGDTEAFF. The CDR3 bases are TGTGCCACCTCCGCGGAACAGGGCGTTGGGGACACTGAAGCTTTCTTT.

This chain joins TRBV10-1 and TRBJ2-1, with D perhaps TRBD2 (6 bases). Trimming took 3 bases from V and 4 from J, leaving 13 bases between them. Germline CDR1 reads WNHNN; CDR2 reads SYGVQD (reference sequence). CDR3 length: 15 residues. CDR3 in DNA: TGCGCCAGCAGTGAACGGCGGGGATCGTACAATGAGCAGTTCTTC. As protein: CASSERRGSYNEQFF.

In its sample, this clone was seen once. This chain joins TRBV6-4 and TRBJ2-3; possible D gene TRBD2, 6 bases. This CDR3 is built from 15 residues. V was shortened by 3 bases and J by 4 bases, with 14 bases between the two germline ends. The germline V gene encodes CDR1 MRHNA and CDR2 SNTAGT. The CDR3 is CASSEGGTGADTQYF. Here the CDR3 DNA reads TGTGCCAGCAGTGAGGGCGGGACCGGCGCAGATACGCAGTATTTT.

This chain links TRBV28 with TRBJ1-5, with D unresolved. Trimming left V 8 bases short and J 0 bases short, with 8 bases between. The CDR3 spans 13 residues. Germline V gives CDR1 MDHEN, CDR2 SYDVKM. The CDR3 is CASLTHSNQPQHF. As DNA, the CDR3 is TGTGCCAGCTTAACACATAGCAATCAGCCCCAGCATTTT.

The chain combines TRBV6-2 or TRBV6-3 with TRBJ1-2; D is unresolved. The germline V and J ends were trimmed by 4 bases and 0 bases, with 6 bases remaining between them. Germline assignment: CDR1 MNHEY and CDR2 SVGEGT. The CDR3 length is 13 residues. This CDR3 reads CASSWLSNYGYTF. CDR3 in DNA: TGTGCCAGCAGTTGGCTTTCTAACTATGGCTACACCTTC.

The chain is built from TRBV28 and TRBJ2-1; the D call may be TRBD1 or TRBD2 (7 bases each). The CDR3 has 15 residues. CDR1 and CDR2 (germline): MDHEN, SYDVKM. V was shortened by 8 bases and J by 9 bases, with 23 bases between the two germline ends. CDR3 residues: CASVTQGPTSSEQFF. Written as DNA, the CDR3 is TGTGCCAGCGTAACACAGGGGCCGACTAGCTCTGAGCAGTTCTTC.

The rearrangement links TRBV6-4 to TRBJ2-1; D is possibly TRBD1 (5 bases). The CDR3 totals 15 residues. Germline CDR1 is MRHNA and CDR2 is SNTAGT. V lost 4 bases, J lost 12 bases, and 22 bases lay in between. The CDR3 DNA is TGTGCCAGCAGTGCCACGACAGTTTCGCTTTCAGGGCAGTTCTTC. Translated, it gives CASSATTVSLSGQFF.